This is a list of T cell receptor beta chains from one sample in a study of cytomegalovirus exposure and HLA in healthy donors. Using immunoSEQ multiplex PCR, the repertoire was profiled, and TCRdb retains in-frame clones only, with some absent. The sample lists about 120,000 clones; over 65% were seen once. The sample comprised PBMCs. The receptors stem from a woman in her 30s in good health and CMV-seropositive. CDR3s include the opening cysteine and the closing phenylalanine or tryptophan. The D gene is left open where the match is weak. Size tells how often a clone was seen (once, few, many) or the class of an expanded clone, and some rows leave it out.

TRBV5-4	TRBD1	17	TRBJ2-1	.	TGTGCCAGCAGCCCAGGGACAGGGGGAATTTCCTACAATGAGCAGTTCTTC	CASSPGTGGISYNEQFF
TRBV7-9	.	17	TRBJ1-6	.	TGTGCCAGCAGCTCGACAGCTCCTAGCTCCTATAATTCACCCCTCCACTTT	CASSSTAPSSYNSPLHF
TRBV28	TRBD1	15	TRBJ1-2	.	TGTGCCAGCAGTCCCCCGGACAGGGGAGGGTATGGCTACACCTTC	CASSPPDRGGYGYTF
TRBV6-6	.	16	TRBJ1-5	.	TGTGCCAGCAGTTACAATCCTTCCCTCAGCGATCAGCCCCAGCATTTT	CASSYNPSLSDQPQHF
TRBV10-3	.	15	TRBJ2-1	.	TGTGCCATCAGTGAGTGGCAGGGGAGTGACAATGAGCAGTTCTTC	CAISEWQGSDNEQFF
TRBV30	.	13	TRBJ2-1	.	TGTGCCTGGAGTGTACAGGCCGTCAATGAGCAGTTCTTC	CAWSVQAVNEQFF
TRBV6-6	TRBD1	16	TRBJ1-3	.	TGTGCCAGCAAACCCGAAACAGGGGGGCCTGGAAACACCATATATTTT	CASKPETGGPGNTIYF
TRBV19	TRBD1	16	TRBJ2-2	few	TGTGCCAGTATCTCACCCCAGACAGGGTATACCGGGGAGCTGTTTTTT	CASISPQTGYTGELFF
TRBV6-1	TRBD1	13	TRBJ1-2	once	TGTGCCAGCACCCTGGGACAGAACTATGGCTACACCTTC	CASTLGQNYGYTF
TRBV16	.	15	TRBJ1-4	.	TGTGCCAGCAGCCAATCGCGGCAGGCGGGTGAAAAACTGTTTTTT	CASSQSRQAGEKLFF
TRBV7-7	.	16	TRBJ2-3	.	TGTGCCAGCAGCTTAGGCAGCGGATGGACCACAGATACGCAGTATTTT	CASSLGSGWTTDTQYF
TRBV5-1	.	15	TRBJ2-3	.	TGCGCCAGCAGCTTATGGGGATCGGGATCAGATACGCAGTATTTT	CASSLWGSGSDTQYF
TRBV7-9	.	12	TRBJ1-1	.	TGTGCCAGCCTTCGGGCGGGGGGTGAAGCTTTCTTT	CASLRAGGEAFF
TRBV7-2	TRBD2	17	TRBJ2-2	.	TGTGCCAGCAGCTTTCCCAGACTAGCAATGAACACCGGGGAGCTGTTTTTT	CASSFPRLAMNTGELFF
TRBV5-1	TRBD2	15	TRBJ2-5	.	TGCGCCAGCAGCTTGGCTGCGACTAGCGAAGAGACCCAGTACTTC	CASSLAATSEETQYF
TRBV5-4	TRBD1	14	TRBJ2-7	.	TGTGCCAGCAGCGCCGGACAGGGGTTATCCGAGCAGTACTTC	CASSAGQGLSEQYF
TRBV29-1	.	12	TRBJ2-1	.	TGCAGCGGCGGAGGGACCTACAATGAGCAGTTCTTC	CSGGGTYNEQFF
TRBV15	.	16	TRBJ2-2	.	TGTGCCACCAGCGAGGTCGGGGGGCCTAACACCGGGGAGCTGTTTTTT	CATSEVGGPNTGELFF
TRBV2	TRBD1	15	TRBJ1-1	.	TGTGCCAGCAGTGTGACAGGGGGGATGGACACTGAAGCTTTCTTT	CASSVTGGMDTEAFF
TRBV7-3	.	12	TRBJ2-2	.	TGTGCCAGCAGTCCAGGGACCGGGGAGCTGTTTTTT	CASSPGTGELFF
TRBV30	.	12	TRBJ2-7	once	TGTGCCTGGAGTGGCCAGGGTTACGAGCAGTACTTC	CAWSGQGYEQYF
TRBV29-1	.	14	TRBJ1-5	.	TGCAGCGTTGAAGTGGGGGGGTCGGATCAGCCCCAGCATTTT	CSVEVGGSDQPQHF
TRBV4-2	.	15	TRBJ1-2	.	TGTGCCAGCAGCCAACCGGGACAACCATTTTATGGCTACACCTTC	CASSQPGQPFYGYTF
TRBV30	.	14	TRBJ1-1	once	TGTGCCTGGAGTGCCATACAGGTGAACACTGAAGCTTTCTTT	CAWSAIQVNTEAFF
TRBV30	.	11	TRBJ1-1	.	TGTGCCTGGAGTGGGACAGTTGAAGCTTTCTTT	CAWSGTVEAFF
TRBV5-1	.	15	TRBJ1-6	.	TGCGCCAGCAGCCCCAGGGTCGGATTCGATTCACCCCTCCACTTT	CASSPRVGFDSPLHF
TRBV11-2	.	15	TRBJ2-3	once	TGTGCCAGCAGCCCCGGCCTAGCCATCCTAGATACGCAGTATTTT	CASSPGLAILDTQYF
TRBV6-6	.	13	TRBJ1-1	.	TGTGCCAGCAGGCTTCAGGTAAACACTGAAGCTTTCTTT	CASRLQVNTEAFF
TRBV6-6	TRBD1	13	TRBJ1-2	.	TGTGCCAGCAGTCACGGGACAGGAGATGGCTACACCTTC	CASSHGTGDGYTF
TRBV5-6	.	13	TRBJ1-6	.	TGTGCCAGCAGCACCGGACAAGGCTCACCCCTCCACTTT	CASSTGQGSPLHF
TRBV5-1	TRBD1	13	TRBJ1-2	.	TGCGCCAGCAGCCCGGGACAGAGCTATGGCTACACCTTC	CASSPGQSYGYTF
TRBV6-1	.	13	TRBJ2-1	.	TGTGCCAGCAGTGAAATGCGGGTCAATGAGCAGTTCTTC	CASSEMRVNEQFF
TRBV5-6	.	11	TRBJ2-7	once	TGTGCCAGCAGCTTGGGCGGGGAGCAGTACTTC	CASSLGGEQYF
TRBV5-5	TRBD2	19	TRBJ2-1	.	TGTGCCAGCAGCTTGCCCCCACCCGGGGGGGCCAGCTCCTACAATGAGCAGTTCTTC	CASSLPPPGGASSYNEQFF
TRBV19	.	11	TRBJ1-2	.	TGTGCCAGTAGGGGGACACGGGGCTACACCTTC	CASRGTRGYTF